This T cell receptor (beta chain) was sequenced during a study of memory B cells and T cells in multiple sclerosis. Separate sequencing covered autoproliferating (CFSE-dim) and non-proliferating (CFSE-high) T cells from stimulus-free culture. Replicate wells were pooled after approximately 7 days of stimulus-free culture of some 55 million CFSE-labeled PBMCs. CFSE at 0.45 to 0.55 uM labeled the PBMCs, which were then cultured unstimulated. V was pared by 7 bases and J by 5 bases, with 9 bases of the junction left unmatched. There are 15 residues in the CDR3. CDR1 and CDR2 (germline): MNHEY, SVGAGI. The study's findings and limits: Normalization was needed because clone-set size differences affected shared clonotype counts.

Sequencing was performed with immunoSEQ multiplex PCR; in TCRdb, only in-frame clones are kept and a portion is missing. Among roughly 45,000 clones listed, roughly four fifths were seen once. In regard to this clone: Antigen: not known.

The TCR was taken from a human donor with multiple sclerosis. The chain joins TRBV6-5 to TRBJ1-5, with TRBD1 matching over 9 bases. The sequencing sample was made of PBMCs from blood kept in culture. For the CDR3, the DNA is TGTGCCAGCACCCATAGGGACAGGGCCCATCAGCCCCAGCATTTT. It codes for CASTHRDRAHQPQHF.